The following is a T cell receptor (beta chain) sequence with its context. This specimen belongs to a study of blood T cell repertoires in COVID-19. With V trimmed by 0 bases and J by 1 base, 7 bases remained unmatched. Germline CDR1 is LGHNA and CDR2 is YSLEER. This CDR3 region has 17 residues. Which cohort a participant joined came from the clinical history participants gave. The method was immunoSEQ multiplex PCR; TCRdb's version includes in-frame clones alone and lacks a portion of them. The sample has about 200,000 clones, more than 80% seen once; the top ten hold about 1.2%. Material: PBMCs or T cells enriched from blood (not recorded which). The receptor was derived from a man aged 30-40 years who had recovered from COVID-19. The V gene is TRBV4-3, the J gene TRBJ2-3; TRBD1 matches at 7 bases. CDR3 amino acids: CASSQDPTGVGTDTQYF. DNA of the CDR3: TGCGCCAGCAGCCAAGACCCCACAGGGGTTGGCACAGATACGCAGTATTTT.